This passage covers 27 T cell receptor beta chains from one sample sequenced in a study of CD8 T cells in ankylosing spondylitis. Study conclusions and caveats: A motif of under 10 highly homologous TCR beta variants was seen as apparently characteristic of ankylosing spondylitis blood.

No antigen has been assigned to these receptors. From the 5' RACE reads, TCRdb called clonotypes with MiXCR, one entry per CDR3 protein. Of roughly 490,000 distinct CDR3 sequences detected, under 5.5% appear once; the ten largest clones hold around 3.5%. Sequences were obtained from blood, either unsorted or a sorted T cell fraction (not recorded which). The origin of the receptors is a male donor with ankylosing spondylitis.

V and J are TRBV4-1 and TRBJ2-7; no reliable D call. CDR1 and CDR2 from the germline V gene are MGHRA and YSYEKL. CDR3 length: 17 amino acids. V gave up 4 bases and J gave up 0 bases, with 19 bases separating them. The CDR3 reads CASSRFSVGRSSYEQYF. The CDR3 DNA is TGCGCCAGCAGCCGGTTCAGTGTCGGCCGATCCTCCTACGAGCAGTACTTC.

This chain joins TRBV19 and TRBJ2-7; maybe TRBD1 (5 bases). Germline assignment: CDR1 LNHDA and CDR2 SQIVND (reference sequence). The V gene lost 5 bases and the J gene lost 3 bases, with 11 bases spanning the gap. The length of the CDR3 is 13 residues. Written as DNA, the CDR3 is TGTGCCAGTAGTCTGTCACAGGACTACGAGCAGTACTTC. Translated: CASSLSQDYEQYF.

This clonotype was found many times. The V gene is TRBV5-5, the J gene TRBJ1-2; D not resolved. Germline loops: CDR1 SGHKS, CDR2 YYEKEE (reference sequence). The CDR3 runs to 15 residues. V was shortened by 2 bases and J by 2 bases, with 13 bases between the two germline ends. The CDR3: CASSFGGAINYGYTF. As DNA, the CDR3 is TGTGCCAGCAGCTTTGGAGGCGCGATAAACTATGGCTACACCTTC. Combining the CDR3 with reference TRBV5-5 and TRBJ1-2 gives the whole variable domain DAGVTQSPTHLIKTRGQQVTLRCSPISGHKSVSWYQQVLGQGPQFIFQYYEKEERGRGNFPDRFSARQFPNYSSELNVNALLLGDSALYLCASSFGGAINYGYTFGSGTRLTVV.

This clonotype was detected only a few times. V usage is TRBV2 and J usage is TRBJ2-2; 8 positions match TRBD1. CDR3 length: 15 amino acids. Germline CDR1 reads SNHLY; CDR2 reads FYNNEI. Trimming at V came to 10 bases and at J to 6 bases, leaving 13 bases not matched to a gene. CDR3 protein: CATTGAGGIAGELFF. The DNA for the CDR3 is TGTGCCACCACTGGGGCAGGGGGCATCGCCGGGGAGCTGTTTTTT.

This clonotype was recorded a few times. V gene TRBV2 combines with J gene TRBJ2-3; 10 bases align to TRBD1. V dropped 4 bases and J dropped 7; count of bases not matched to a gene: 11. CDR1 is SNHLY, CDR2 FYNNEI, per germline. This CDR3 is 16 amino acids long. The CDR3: CASSVTGQGERNTQYF. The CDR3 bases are TGTGCCAGCAGTGTTACCGGACAGGGGGAGAGGAATACGCAGTATTTT. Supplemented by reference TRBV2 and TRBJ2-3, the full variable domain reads EPEVTQTPSHQVTQMGQEVILRCVPISNHLYFYWYRQILGQKVEFLVSFYNNEISEKSEIFDDQFSVERPDGSNFTLKIRSTKLEDSAMYFCASSVTGQGERNTQYFGPGTRLTVL.

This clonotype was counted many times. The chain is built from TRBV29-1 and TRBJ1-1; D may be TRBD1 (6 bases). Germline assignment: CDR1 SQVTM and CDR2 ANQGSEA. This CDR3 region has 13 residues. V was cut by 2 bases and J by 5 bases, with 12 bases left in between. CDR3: CSVEHREGTEAFF. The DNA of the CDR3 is TGCAGCGTTGAACACAGGGAGGGGACTGAAGCTTTCTTT.

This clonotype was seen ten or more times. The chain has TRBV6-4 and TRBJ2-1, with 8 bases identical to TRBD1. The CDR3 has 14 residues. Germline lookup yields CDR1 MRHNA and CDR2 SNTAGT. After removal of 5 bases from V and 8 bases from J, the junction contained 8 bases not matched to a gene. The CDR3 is CASSPDRAGDEQFF. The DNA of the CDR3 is TGTGCCAGCAGTCCGGACAGGGCGGGCGATGAGCAGTTCTTC.

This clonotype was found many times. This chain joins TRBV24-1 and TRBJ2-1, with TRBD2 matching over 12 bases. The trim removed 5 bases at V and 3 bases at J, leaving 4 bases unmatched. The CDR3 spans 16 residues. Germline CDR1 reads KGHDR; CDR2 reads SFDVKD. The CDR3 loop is CATSGLAGENYNEQFF. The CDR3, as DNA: TGTGCCACCAGTGGACTAGCGGGGGAAAACTACAATGAGCAGTTCTTC.

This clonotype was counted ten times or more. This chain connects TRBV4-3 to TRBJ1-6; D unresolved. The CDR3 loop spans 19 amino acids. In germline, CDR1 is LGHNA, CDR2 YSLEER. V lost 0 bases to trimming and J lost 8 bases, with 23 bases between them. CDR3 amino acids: CASSQDERFSDFGDSPLHF. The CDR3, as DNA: TGCGCCAGCAGCCAAGATGAGAGGTTTTCGGACTTTGGGGATTCACCCCTCCACTTT.

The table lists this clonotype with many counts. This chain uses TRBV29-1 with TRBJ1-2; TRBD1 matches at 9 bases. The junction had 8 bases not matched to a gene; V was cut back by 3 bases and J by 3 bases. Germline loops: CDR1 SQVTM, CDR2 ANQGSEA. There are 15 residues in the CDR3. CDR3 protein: CSVESGQGTYYGYTF. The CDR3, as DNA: TGCAGCGTTGAGTCAGGACAGGGGACTTACTATGGCTACACCTTC.

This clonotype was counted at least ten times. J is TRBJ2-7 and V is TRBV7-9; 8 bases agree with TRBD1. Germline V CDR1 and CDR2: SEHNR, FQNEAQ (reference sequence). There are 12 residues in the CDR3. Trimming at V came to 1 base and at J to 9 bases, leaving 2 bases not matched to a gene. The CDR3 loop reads CASSLGGTGQYF. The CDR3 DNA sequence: TGTGCCAGCAGCTTAGGAGGGACAGGGCAGTACTTC.

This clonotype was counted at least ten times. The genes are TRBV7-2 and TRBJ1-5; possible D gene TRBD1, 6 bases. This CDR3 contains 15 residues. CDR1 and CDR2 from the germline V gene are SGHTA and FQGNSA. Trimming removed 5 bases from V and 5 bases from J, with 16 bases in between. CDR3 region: CASSPDGQFHQPQHF. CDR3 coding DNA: TGTGCCAGCAGCCCCGACGGACAGTTTCATCAGCCCCAGCATTTT.

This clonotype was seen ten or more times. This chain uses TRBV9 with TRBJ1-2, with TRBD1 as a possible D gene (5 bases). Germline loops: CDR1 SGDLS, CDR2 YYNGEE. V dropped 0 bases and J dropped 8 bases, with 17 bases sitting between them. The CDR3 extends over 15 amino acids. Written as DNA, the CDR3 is TGTGCCAGCAGCGTAGAAGTAGAGGGGTCAGGCGGCTACACCTTC. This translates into CASSVEVEGSGGYTF.

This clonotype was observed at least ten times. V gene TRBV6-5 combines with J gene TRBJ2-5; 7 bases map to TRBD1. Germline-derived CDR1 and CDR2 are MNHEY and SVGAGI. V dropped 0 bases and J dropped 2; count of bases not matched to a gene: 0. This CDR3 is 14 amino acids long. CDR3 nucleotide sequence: TGTGCCAGCAGTTACTCGGGACAGCAAGAGACCCAGTACTTC. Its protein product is CASSYSGQQETQYF.

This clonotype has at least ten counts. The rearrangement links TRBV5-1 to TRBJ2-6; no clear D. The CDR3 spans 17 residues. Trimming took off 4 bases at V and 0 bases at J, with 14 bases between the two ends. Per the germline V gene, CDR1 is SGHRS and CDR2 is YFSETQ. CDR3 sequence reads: CASSPTIHSSGANVLTF. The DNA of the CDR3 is TGCGCCAGCAGCCCTACGATCCACAGCTCTGGGGCCAACGTCCTGACTTTC.

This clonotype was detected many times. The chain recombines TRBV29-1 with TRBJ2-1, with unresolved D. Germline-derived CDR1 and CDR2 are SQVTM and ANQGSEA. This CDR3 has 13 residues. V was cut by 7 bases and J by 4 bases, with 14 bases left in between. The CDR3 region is CSASAQGYNEQFF. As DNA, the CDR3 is TGCAGCGCCTCGGCCCAAGGGTACAATGAGCAGTTCTTC.

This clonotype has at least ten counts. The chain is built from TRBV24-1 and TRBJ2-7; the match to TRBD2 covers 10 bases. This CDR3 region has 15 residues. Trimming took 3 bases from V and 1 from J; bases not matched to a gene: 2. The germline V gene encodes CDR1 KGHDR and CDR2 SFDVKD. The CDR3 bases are TGTGCCACCAGTGATACGACTAGCGGGTCCTACGAGCAGTACTTC. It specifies CATSDTTSGSYEQYF.

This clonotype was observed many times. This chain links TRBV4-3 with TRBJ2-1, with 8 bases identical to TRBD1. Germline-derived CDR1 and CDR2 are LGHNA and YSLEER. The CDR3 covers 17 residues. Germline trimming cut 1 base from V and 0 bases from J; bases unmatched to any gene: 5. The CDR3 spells CASSQGTGKGSYNEQFF. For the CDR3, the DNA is TGCGCCAGCAGCCAAGGGACAGGGAAAGGCTCCTACAATGAGCAGTTCTTC.

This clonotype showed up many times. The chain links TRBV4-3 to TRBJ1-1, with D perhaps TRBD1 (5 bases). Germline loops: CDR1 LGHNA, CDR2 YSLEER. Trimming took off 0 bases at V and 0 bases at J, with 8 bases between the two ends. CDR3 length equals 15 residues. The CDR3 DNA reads TGCGCCAGCAGCCAAGACGACAGTTTGAACACTGAAGCTTTCTTT. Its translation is CASSQDDSLNTEAFF.

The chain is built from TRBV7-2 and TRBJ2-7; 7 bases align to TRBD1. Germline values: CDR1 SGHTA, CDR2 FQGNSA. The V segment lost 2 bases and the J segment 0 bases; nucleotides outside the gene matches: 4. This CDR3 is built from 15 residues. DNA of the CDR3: TGTGCCAGCAGCTTACAGGGGGTAAGCTCCTACGAGCAGTACTTC. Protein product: CASSLQGVSSYEQYF.

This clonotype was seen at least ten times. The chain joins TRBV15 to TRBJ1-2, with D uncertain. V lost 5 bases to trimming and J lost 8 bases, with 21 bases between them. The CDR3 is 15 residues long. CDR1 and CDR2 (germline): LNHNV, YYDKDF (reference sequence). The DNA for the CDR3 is TGTGCCACCAGCGGAGGGTTAGGAAGGACGGGAGGCTACACCTTC. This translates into CATSGGLGRTGGYTF.

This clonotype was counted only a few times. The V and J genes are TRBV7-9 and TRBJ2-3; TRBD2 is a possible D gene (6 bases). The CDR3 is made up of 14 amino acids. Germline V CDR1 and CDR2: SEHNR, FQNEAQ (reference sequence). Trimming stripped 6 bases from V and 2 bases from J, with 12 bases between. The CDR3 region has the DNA TGTGCCAGCAGTTCACGCGGGGCCACAGATACGCAGTATTTT. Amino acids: CASSSRGATDTQYF. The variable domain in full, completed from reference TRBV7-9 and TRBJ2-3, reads DTGVSQNPRHKITKRGQNVTFRCDPISEHNRLYWYRQTLGQGPEFLTYFQNEAQLEKSRLLSDRFSAERPKGSFSTLEIQRTEQGDSAMYLCASSSRGATDTQYFGPGTRLTVL.

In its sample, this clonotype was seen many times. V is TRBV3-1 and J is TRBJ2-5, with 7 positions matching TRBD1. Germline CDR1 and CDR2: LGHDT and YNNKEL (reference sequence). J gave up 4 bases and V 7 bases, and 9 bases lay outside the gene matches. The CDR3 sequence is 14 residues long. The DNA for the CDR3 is TGTGCCAGCACCCTACAGGGGACACGAGAGACCCAGTACTTC. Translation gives CASTLQGTRETQYF.

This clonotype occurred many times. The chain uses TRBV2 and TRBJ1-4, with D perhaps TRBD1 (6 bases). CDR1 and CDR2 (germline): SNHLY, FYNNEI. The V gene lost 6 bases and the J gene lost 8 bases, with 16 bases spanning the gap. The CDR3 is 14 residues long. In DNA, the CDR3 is TGTGCCAGCAGACGACAGGATTCGAGCGAAAAACTGTTTTTT. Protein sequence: CASRRQDSSEKLFF.

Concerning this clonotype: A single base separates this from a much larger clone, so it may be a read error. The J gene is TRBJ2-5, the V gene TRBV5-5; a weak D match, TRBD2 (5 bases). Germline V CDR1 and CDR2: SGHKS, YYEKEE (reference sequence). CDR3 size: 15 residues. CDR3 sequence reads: CASSLALGFLETEYF. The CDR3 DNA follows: TGTGCCAGCAGCTTAGCACTAGGCTTTTTGGAGACCGAGTACTTC.

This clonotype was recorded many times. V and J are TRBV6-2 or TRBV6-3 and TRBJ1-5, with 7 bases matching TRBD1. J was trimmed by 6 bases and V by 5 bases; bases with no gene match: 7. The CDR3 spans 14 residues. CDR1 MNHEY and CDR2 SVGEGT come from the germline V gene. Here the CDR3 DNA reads TGTGCCAGCAGTATGTACAGGGGAGCTCAGCCCCAGCATTTT. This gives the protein CASSMYRGAQPQHF.

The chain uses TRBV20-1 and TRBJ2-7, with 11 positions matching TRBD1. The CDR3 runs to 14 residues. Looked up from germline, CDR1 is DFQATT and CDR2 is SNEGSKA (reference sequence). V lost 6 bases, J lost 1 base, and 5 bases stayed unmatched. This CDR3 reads CSAQGQGDSYEQYF. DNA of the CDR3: TGCAGTGCCCAGGGACAGGGGGATTCCTACGAGCAGTACTTC.